Below, 32 T cell receptor beta chains from the same sample are listed, as sequenced in a study of CD8+CD57+ T cells in acquired aplastic anemia. Patients chosen for sequencing had shown CD8+CD57+ cell expansion by flow cytometry. According to the study, genomic DNA was the template for TCR beta VDJ and CDR3 profiling. TCRdb re-called the reads with MiXCR, one entry per CDR3 protein. The sample yields a few hundred thousand distinct CDR3 sequences, around a third seen once. The sample consisted of sorted CD4+, CD8+, or CD8+CD57+ T cells (not recorded which) from PBMCs. These receptors all come from a human donor with aplastic anemia.

The rearrangement joins TRBV12-3 or TRBV12-4 to TRBJ2-3, with 7 positions matching TRBD2. The CDR3 has 16 amino acids. Trimming removed 5 bases from V and 2 bases from J; junction bases left unmatched: 10. This chain's CDR3 is CASSARTRGDTDTQYF. For the CDR3, the DNA is TGTGCCAGCAGTGCAAGGACTAGAGGGGACACAGATACGCAGTATTTT.

Ten or more counts support this clonotype. This chain uses TRBV20-1 with TRBJ1-2; 7 bases are a match to TRBD1. The germline CDR1 and CDR2 sequences are DFQATT and SNEGSKA (reference sequence). Germline trimming cut 6 bases from V and 8 bases from J; bases unmatched to any gene: 18. This CDR3 has 15 residues. DNA for the CDR3: TGCAGTGCCGCTGGGACAGATGATGTTGGGTCGGGCTACACCTTC. Protein sequence: CSAAGTDDVGSGYTF.

This clonotype was seen only a few times. This sequence joins TRBV5-5 and TRBJ1-2; D possibly corresponds to TRBD1 (5 bases). The CDR3 covers 14 residues. Germline V CDR1 and CDR2: SGHKS, YYEKEE (reference sequence). Trimming removed 4 bases at V and 7 bases at J, with 17 bases between. The CDR3 reads CASSMDTNDCGYTF. In DNA form, the CDR3 reads TGTGCCAGCAGCATGGACACAAACGACTGTGGCTACACCTTC.

This clonotype was recorded only once. One end of the junction fails to match germline, which may point to a read error. V and J are TRBV7-2 and TRBJ2-7; 9 nucleotides align to TRBD2. This CDR3 contains 15 residues. Germline V gene data show CDR1 as SGHTA and CDR2 as FQGNSA. DNA of the CDR3: TGTGCCAGCAGCAACCCGGGACTAGCTACTTACGAGCGGTACTTC. It translates to CASSNPGLATYERYF.

This clonotype was counted ten times or more. The chain carries TRBV29-1 and TRBJ2-5, with 9 bases fitting TRBD1. Trimming took 3 bases from V and 2 from J; bases not matched to a gene: 7. There are 15 residues in the CDR3. Looked up from germline, CDR1 is SQVTM and CDR2 is ANQGSEA. The CDR3 DNA sequence: TGCAGCGTTGAGACGGACAGGGGAGTTCAAGAGACCCAGTACTTC. It encodes CSVETDRGVQETQYF.

This clonotype was counted at least ten times. The genes are TRBV7-3 and TRBJ1-2; D is ambiguous. This CDR3 is built from 13 residues. V was trimmed by 5 bases and J by 4 bases, leaving 11 bases between them. The germline V gene has CDR1 SGHTA and CDR2 FQGTGA. CDR3 DNA sequence: TGTGCCAGCAGCCCACCGGGCTTCTATGGCTACACCTTC. It is translated as CASSPPGFYGYTF.

CDR3 residues: CASSKSGQHTGGYTF. The CDR3 nucleotides read TGTGCCAGTAGTAAATCGGGACAGCATACAGGTGGCTACACCTTC. This chain links TRBV19 with TRBJ1-2; 7 nucleotides line up with TRBD1. CDR1 is LNHDA and CDR2 is SQIVND in the germline V gene (reference sequence). The V gene end was trimmed by 4 bases and the J gene end by 7 bases; junction bases not matched to a gene: 12. CDR3 length: 15 residues.

This clonotype has at least ten counts. The chain recombines TRBV2 with TRBJ2-7, with TRBD2 identical over 10 bases. CDR3 size: 14 residues. The junction had 5 bases not matched to a gene; V was cut back by 2 bases and J by 7 bases. The germline V gene encodes CDR1 SNHLY and CDR2 FYNNEI. For the CDR3, the DNA is TGTGCCAGCAGTGAACTAGCGGGAGCAGGGGAGCAGTACTTC. As protein: CASSELAGAGEQYF.

The sample holds many counts of this clonotype. The chain joins TRBV11-1 to TRBJ1-5; 7 positions match TRBD1. The CDR3 covers 16 residues. CDR1 SGHAT and CDR2 FQDESV come from the germline V gene (reference sequence). The trim removed 5 bases at V and 3 bases at J, leaving 10 bases unmatched. The CDR3 reads CASSPPGGGDNQPQHF. The CDR3 DNA reads as TGTGCCAGCAGCCCCCCAGGAGGGGGCGACAATCAGCCCCAGCATTTT.

A word on this clonotype: A read error may explain this, as a much larger clone is one base away. The chain has TRBV24-1 and TRBJ1-5; D gene ambiguous. Looked up from germline, CDR1 is KGHDR and CDR2 is SFDVKD. CDR3 size: 14 residues. The CDR3 loop reads CSTSDYSSNQPQHF. Here the CDR3 DNA reads TGTTCCACCAGTGATTACAGTTCAAATCAGCCCCAGCATTTT.

The rearrangement links TRBV12-3 or TRBV12-4 to TRBJ1-2; weak D call: TRBD1 (5 bases). CDR3 size: 15 residues. Trimming removed 3 bases from V and 4 bases from J, with 15 bases in between. This CDR3 is CASSFGQLLFYGYTF. CDR3 in DNA: TGTGCCAGCAGTTTTGGACAACTCCTGTTCTATGGCTACACCTTC.

This clonotype came up many times. The chain carries TRBV9 and TRBJ2-5; no clear D. There are 13 residues in the CDR3. Trimming removed 0 bases from V and 5 bases from J, with 8 bases in between. Germline V gives CDR1 SGDLS, CDR2 YYNGEE. This CDR3 is CASSVGGLETQYF. CDR3 nucleotides: TGTGCCAGCAGCGTAGGAGGTTTGGAGACCCAGTACTTC.

This clonotype was counted ten times or more. The J gene is TRBJ2-7, the V gene TRBV25-1; 7 nucleotides align to TRBD1. The CDR3 has 14 residues. Germline V lookup: CDR1 MGHDK, CDR2 SYGVNS. V shed 5 bases and J 3 bases; nucleotides not matched to a gene: 7. The CDR3 DNA sequence: TGTGCCAGCAGTCCCCAGGGACAGATCTACGAGCAGTACTTC. Its translation is CASSPQGQIYEQYF.

In this sample, this clonotype turned up many times. This sequence joins TRBV5-1 and TRBJ1-6, with 8 positions matching TRBD1. Germline CDR1 and CDR2: SGHRS and YFSETQ. V lost 4 bases and J lost 8; bases outside the gene matches: 8. The CDR3 is made up of 15 amino acids. The CDR3 reads CASSPQPTGDSPLHF. The DNA of the CDR3 is TGCGCCAGCAGCCCTCAGCCGACAGGGGATTCACCCCTCCACTTT.

This clonotype was observed at least ten times. The chain combines TRBV5-1 with TRBJ1-2; the match to TRBD1 covers 7 bases. The J segment lost 3 bases and the V segment lost 4 bases, leaving 3 bases of the junction unmatched. Germline lookup yields CDR1 SGHRS and CDR2 YFSETQ. The CDR3 contains 13 residues. In nucleotides, the CDR3 is TGCGCCAGCAGCCACGACAGGGACTATGGCTACACCTTC. This encodes CASSHDRDYGYTF. Full variable domain (missing parts from reference TRBV5-1 and TRBJ1-2): KAGVTQTPRYLIKTRGQQVTLSCSPISGHRSVSWYQQTPGQGLQFLFEYFSETQRNKGNFPGRFSGRQFSNSRSEMNVSTLELGDSALYLCASSHDRDYGYTFGSGTRLTVV.

This chain links TRBV7-9 with TRBJ2-7; 7 bases are shared with TRBD1. With V trimmed by 5 bases and J by 3 bases, 7 bases remained unmatched. CDR3 length: 14 residues. In germline, CDR1 is SEHNR, CDR2 FQNEAQ (reference sequence). CDR3 loop: CASSLDREHYEQYF. CDR3 bases: TGTGCCAGCAGCCTTGACAGGGAACACTACGAGCAGTACTTC.

This clonotype was counted only a few times. The gene calls are TRBV7-2 and TRBJ2-2; unclear D gene. Trimming stripped 1 base from V and 6 bases from J, with 9 bases between. There are 14 residues in the CDR3. Germline V gives CDR1 SGHTA, CDR2 FQGNSA. The CDR3 here is CASSLGSSSGELFF. The CDR3 nucleotides read TGTGCCAGCAGCTTAGGTTCGTCGTCCGGGGAGCTGTTTTTT.

The gene calls are TRBV29-1 and TRBJ2-5; TRBD1 matches at 8 bases. The V gene's germline CDR1 is SQVTM and CDR2 ANQGSEA. V dropped 3 bases and J dropped 3; count of bases not matched to a gene: 6. The CDR3 length is 14 residues. The CDR3 sequence: CSVDIGQGKETQYF. The CDR3 DNA is TGCAGCGTTGATATAGGACAGGGCAAAGAGACCCAGTACTTC. The full variable domain, rest sourced from reference TRBV29-1 and TRBJ2-5, is SAVISQKPSRDICQRGTSLTIQCQVDSQVTMMFWYRQQPGQSLTLIATANQGSEATYESGFVIDKFPISRPNLTFSTLTVSNMSPEDSSIYLCSVDIGQGKETQYFGPGTRLLVL.

Concerning this clonotype itself: This may stem from a read error, because a much larger clone lies one nucleotide away. The rearrangement links TRBV7-9 to TRBJ1-2; 9 nucleotides agree with TRBD1. This CDR3 has 14 amino acids. Germline V gives CDR1 SEHNR, CDR2 FQNEAQ (reference sequence). The CDR3 DNA sequence: TGTGCCAGCAGCTTAGGGATACAGGGGGCTGGCTACCCCTTC. Its translation: CASSLGIQGAGYPF.

The V gene is TRBV10-3, the J gene TRBJ2-7; 7 positions agree with TRBD1. CDR3 length: 15 amino acids. V was clipped by 6 bases and J by 2 bases; unmatched bases: 10. Germline V CDR1 and CDR2: ENHRY, SYGVKD. This chain's CDR3 is CAIRNRGVGPYEQYF. In DNA form, the CDR3 reads TGTGCCATCAGAAACAGGGGAGTGGGACCCTACGAGCAGTACTTC.

The chain employs TRBV25-1 and TRBJ1-6; D is uncertain. Germline V gives CDR1 MGHDK, CDR2 SYGVNS. The CDR3 runs to 14 residues. V was clipped by 6 bases and J by 6 bases, with 12 bases between them. For the CDR3, the DNA is TGTGCCAGCAGCAAGGGAGATTTTAATTCACCCCTCCACTTT. Residues: CASSKGDFNSPLHF.

This clonotype was observed at least ten times. V gene TRBV12-3 or TRBV12-4 combines with J gene TRBJ2-7; tentatively, D is TRBD2 (5 bases). V was trimmed by 4 bases and J by 3 bases, leaving 13 bases between them. The CDR3 contains 14 residues. The CDR3 reads CASSSDGNHYEQYF. The CDR3 DNA reads TGTGCCAGCAGTTCAGACGGGAATCACTACGAGCAGTACTTC.

CDR3 coding DNA: TGCAGTGCTAGAGAGGGGGGGAGGCCTTTTTACGAGCAGTACTTC. It codes for CSAREGGRPFYEQYF. The chain recombines TRBV20-1 with TRBJ2-7; TRBD2 matches at 7 bases. CDR1 is DFQATT and CDR2 is SNEGSKA in the germline V gene (reference sequence). CDR3 length equals 15 residues. V was pared by 0 bases and J by 4 bases, with 9 bases of the junction left unmatched.

The rearrangement links TRBV6-5 to TRBJ1-2; D is unclear. This CDR3 has 14 residues. V was pared by 2 bases and J by 6 bases, with 13 bases between. The germline CDR1 and CDR2 sequences are MNHEY and SVGAGI. The DNA for the CDR3 is TGTGCCAGCAGTTACGTCAGGATGGGCCATGGCTACACCTTC. This encodes CASSYVRMGHGYTF.

The V gene is TRBV4-3, the J gene TRBJ1-1; D unclear. The CDR3 covers 14 residues. Trimming took 4 bases from V and 2 from J, leaving 11 bases between them. Germline CDR1 is LGHNA and CDR2 is YSLEER. The CDR3 protein is CASSRVADNTEAFF. The CDR3 DNA is TGCGCCAGCAGCCGAGTGGCAGACAACACTGAAGCTTTCTTT.

As regards this clonotype: A clone one base away is much larger, so this may be a read error. The chain joins TRBV20-1 to TRBJ1-6; TRBD1 might be the D (6 bases). The length of the CDR3 is 14 residues. Per germline, CDR1 DFQATT and CDR2 SNEGSKA (reference sequence). CDR3 residues: CGLVTGQLNSPLHF. Written as DNA, the CDR3 is TGCGGCCTTGTCACGGGACAACTTAATTCACCCCTCCACTTT.

This clonotype showed up just a few times. Since a much larger clone is just one base distant, this may be a read error. As the CDR3 is not closed by the conserved phenylalanine or tryptophan, this likely results from a read error. The gene calls are TRBV7-9 and TRBJ1-6; a weak D match, TRBD1 (5 bases). CDR3 length: 14 residues. Per germline, CDR1 SEHNR and CDR2 FQNEAQ (reference sequence). V was pared by 4 bases and J by 9 bases, with 13 bases between. The CDR3 here is CASSSAGGSSPLHS. In DNA form, the CDR3 reads TGTGCCAGCAGCTCAGCGGGGGGAAGTTCACCCCTCCACTCT.

This chain connects TRBV20-1 to TRBJ2-3, with D perhaps matching TRBD2 (7 bases). V gave up 2 bases and J gave up 9 bases, with 21 bases separating them. The CDR3 has 15 residues. Germline CDR1 and CDR2: DFQATT and SNEGSKA (reference sequence). CDR3 amino acids: CSARTAGAPIGTQYF. CDR3 nucleotides: TGCAGTGCTAGAACTGCGGGGGCCCCTATCGGAACGCAGTATTTT.

V gene TRBV7-9 combines with J gene TRBJ2-1; D is unclear. V was clipped by 3 bases and J by 5 bases, with 20 bases between them. Germline lookup yields CDR1 SEHNR and CDR2 FQNEAQ (reference sequence). The CDR3 spans 17 residues. DNA for the CDR3: TGTGCCAGCAGCTTCCCCTCCCTACCTCCTATCGACAATGAGCAGTTCTTC. This sequence encodes CASSFPSLPPIDNEQFF.

In its sample, this clonotype was seen many times. DNA for the CDR3: TGTGCCAGTAGTATATCACAGGGGGGTGACTATGGCTACACCTTC. This gives the protein CASSISQGGDYGYTF. This chain uses TRBV19 with TRBJ1-2, with 8 bases lining up with TRBD1. Germline V CDR1 and CDR2: LNHDA, SQIVND (reference sequence). The CDR3 is made up of 15 amino acids. V shed 2 bases, J shed 3 bases, and the junction held 5 bases outside the gene matches.

The chain couples TRBV11-1 to TRBJ2-7, with TRBD2 matching 8 bases. The CDR3 contains 16 residues. V was pared by 3 bases and J by 5 bases, with 12 bases of the junction left unmatched. Germline loops: CDR1 SGHAT, CDR2 FQDESV (reference sequence). The CDR3 is CASSLRPGLVDDEQYF. The CDR3 DNA reads TGTGCCAGCAGCTTGAGGCCGGGACTAGTGGACGACGAGCAGTACTTC.

In the case of this clonotype: Being one base from a much bigger clone, this may be a read error. Without the conserved terminal phenylalanine or tryptophan, this CDR3 likely stems from a read error. The chain links TRBV7-8 to TRBJ1-5, with D perhaps TRBD1 (5 bases). The CDR3 runs to 17 residues. The germline V gene encodes CDR1 SGHVS and CDR2 FQNEAQ. Trimming pared 1 base from V and 4 bases from J, leaving 17 bases between. The CDR3 protein is CASSLDGRVGGNQPQHS. CDR3 coding DNA: TGTGCCAGCAGCTTAGATGGCAGGGTAGGAGGAAATCAGCCCCAGCATTCT.